These T cell receptor beta chains were read from a single sample in a study of T cell responses to AZD1222 COVID-19 vaccine. Produced via immunoSEQ multiplex PCR; TCRdb's table is partial and in-frame only. The table shows 40,000 to 60,000 clones, with roughly 85% occurring only once. This sample comprised peripheral blood, obtained 28 days after the second AZD1222 dose. The source is an adult who received the AZD1222 COVID-19 vaccine. The CDR3 runs from the conserved cysteine through the conserved F or W. The D gene is left open where the match is weak. Only some rows state a clone size, as once, few, many or a class for expanded clones.

d_gene: .; abundance: .; j_gene: TRBJ1-2; v_gene: TRBV19; CDR3nt: TGTGCCAGTAGTATTAAAGGACGGGATGGCTACACCTTC; CDR3aa: CASSIKGRDGYTF
d_gene: TRBD1; abundance: .; j_gene: TRBJ1-2; v_gene: TRBV12-3/TRBV12-4; CDR3nt: TGTGCCAGCAGCCGCGACAGGGACTATGGCTACACCTTC; CDR3aa: CASSRDRDYGYTF
d_gene: .; abundance: .; j_gene: TRBJ2-1; v_gene: TRBV9; CDR3nt: TGTGCCAGCAGCGTAGGGGCCGGACTTTACAATGAGCAGTTCTTC; CDR3aa: CASSVGAGLYNEQFF
d_gene: .; abundance: .; j_gene: TRBJ2-7; v_gene: TRBV6-1; CDR3nt: TGTGCCAGCAGTGAATGGGGAGAGAGCTCCTACGAGCAGTACTTC; CDR3aa: CASSEWGESSYEQYF
d_gene: TRBD2; abundance: .; j_gene: TRBJ2-5; v_gene: TRBV7-8; CDR3nt: TGTGCCAGCAGCCGGACTAGCTGGGAGACCCAGTACTTC; CDR3aa: CASSRTSWETQYF
d_gene: TRBD1; abundance: .; j_gene: TRBJ2-2; v_gene: TRBV7-3; CDR3nt: TGTGCCAGCAGCTCCGCGTCAGGGGGTGGGACCGGGGAGCTGTTTTTT; CDR3aa: CASSSASGGGTGELFF
d_gene: .; abundance: .; j_gene: TRBJ2-7; v_gene: TRBV19; CDR3nt: TGTGCCAGTAGTATATCTCGGGAGAGTTACGAGCAGTACTTC; CDR3aa: CASSISRESYEQYF
d_gene: .; abundance: .; j_gene: TRBJ1-1; v_gene: TRBV28; CDR3nt: TGTGCCAGCAGTTCCCCGTCCTCCCTCACTGAAGCTTTCTTT; CDR3aa: CASSSPSSLTEAFF
d_gene: .; abundance: .; j_gene: TRBJ2-6; v_gene: TRBV3-1/TRBV3-2; CDR3nt: TGTGCCAGCAGCCTTCGGGCGGACTCTGGGGCCAACGTCCTGACTTTC; CDR3aa: CASSLRADSGANVLTF
d_gene: TRBD1; abundance: .; j_gene: TRBJ2-7; v_gene: TRBV7-9; CDR3nt: TGTGCCAGCAGCCGATTGGGACAGGGGGCGTACGAGCAGTACTTC; CDR3aa: CASSRLGQGAYEQYF
d_gene: .; abundance: .; j_gene: TRBJ2-1; v_gene: TRBV24-1; CDR3nt: TGTGCCACCAGTCAGAGATCGGTGGGCAATGAGCAGTTCTTC; CDR3aa: CATSQRSVGNEQFF
d_gene: .; abundance: .; j_gene: TRBJ2-7; v_gene: TRBV19; CDR3nt: TGTGCCAGTAGTATGGAACCCCCCGCCGGGACTGGGTCCTACGAGCAGTACTTC; CDR3aa: CASSMEPPAGTGSYEQYF
d_gene: TRBD2; abundance: .; j_gene: TRBJ2-2; v_gene: TRBV5-1; CDR3nt: TGCGCCAGCAGCCCGTCGCCTAGCGGAAAGGGCACCGGGGAGCTGTTTTTT; CDR3aa: CASSPSPSGKGTGELFF
d_gene: TRBD1; abundance: .; j_gene: TRBJ1-4; v_gene: TRBV4-3; CDR3nt: TGCGCCAGCAGCCAAGAGAGGGACAGGGGGCGTGAAAAACTGTTTTTT; CDR3aa: CASSQERDRGREKLFF
d_gene: TRBD2; abundance: .; j_gene: TRBJ2-3; v_gene: TRBV5-1; CDR3nt: TGCGCCAGCAGCTTGGAGGGACTAACTAGCACAGATACGCAGTATTTT; CDR3aa: CASSLEGLTSTDTQYF
d_gene: TRBD2; abundance: .; j_gene: TRBJ2-7; v_gene: TRBV5-1; CDR3nt: TGCGCCAGCAGCGACTCCTTGGGGGGGACTAGCCAAGGCGAGCAGTACTTC; CDR3aa: CASSDSLGGTSQGEQYF
d_gene: .; abundance: .; j_gene: TRBJ1-2; v_gene: TRBV4-3; CDR3nt: TGCGCCAGCAGCCAGACTCTGGGGGGCTACACCTTC; CDR3aa: CASSQTLGGYTF
d_gene: .; abundance: .; j_gene: TRBJ2-2; v_gene: TRBV19; CDR3nt: TGTGCCAGTAGTTCTGGGTGGGACGGGGAGCTGTTTTTT; CDR3aa: CASSSGWDGELFF
d_gene: .; abundance: .; j_gene: TRBJ2-7; v_gene: TRBV2; CDR3nt: TGTGCCAGCAGTGAGGGGCAGGGATTCTCCTACGAGCAGTACTTC; CDR3aa: CASSEGQGFSYEQYF
d_gene: .; abundance: .; j_gene: TRBJ1-5; v_gene: TRBV19; CDR3nt: TGTGCCAGTACCATTTCCGGACAGCACACTTATAGCAATCAGCCCCAGCATTTT; CDR3aa: CASTISGQHTYSNQPQHF
d_gene: .; abundance: .; j_gene: TRBJ1-1; v_gene: TRBV15; CDR3nt: TGTGCCACCAGCAGGGGGATTGGGGCAGCTGTGAACACTGAAGCTTTCTTT; CDR3aa: CATSRGIGAAVNTEAFF
d_gene: .; abundance: .; j_gene: TRBJ2-2; v_gene: TRBV28; CDR3nt: TGTGCCGTACCAGATTATAGAGGGGCCGGGGAGCTGTTTTTT; CDR3aa: CAVPDYRGAGELFF
d_gene: .; abundance: once; j_gene: TRBJ1-1; v_gene: TRBV6-5; CDR3nt: TGTGCCAGCAGTTACTGGCAGAACACTGAAGCTTTCTTT; CDR3aa: CASSYWQNTEAFF
d_gene: .; abundance: medium-sized; j_gene: TRBJ2-5; v_gene: TRBV7-2; CDR3nt: TGTGCCAGCAGCTTAGTAGGGGAGACCCAGTACTTC; CDR3aa: CASSLVGETQYF
d_gene: TRBD2; abundance: once; j_gene: TRBJ2-1; v_gene: TRBV5-4; CDR3nt: TGTGCCAGCAGCTTGCACCTAGCGGGGTTAAATGAGCAGTTCTTC; CDR3aa: CASSLHLAGLNEQFF
d_gene: .; abundance: .; j_gene: TRBJ2-3; v_gene: TRBV18; CDR3nt: TGTGCCAGCTCACCTCAGTCAGATACGCAGTATTTT; CDR3aa: CASSPQSDTQYF
d_gene: .; abundance: once; j_gene: TRBJ2-5; v_gene: TRBV7-9; CDR3nt: TGTGCCAGCAGCTTAGAATACCGACAAGAGACCCAGTACTTC; CDR3aa: CASSLEYRQETQYF
d_gene: .; abundance: .; j_gene: TRBJ2-3; v_gene: TRBV7-3; CDR3nt: TGTGCCAGCAGCTTATACACAGAAGATACGCAGTATTTT; CDR3aa: CASSLYTEDTQYF
d_gene: .; abundance: .; j_gene: TRBJ1-4; v_gene: TRBV7-8; CDR3nt: TGTGCCAGCAGCCCCAATAAGGGTACAGCAACTAATGAAAAACTGTTTTTT; CDR3aa: CASSPNKGTATNEKLFF
d_gene: .; abundance: once; j_gene: TRBJ2-1; v_gene: TRBV7-3; CDR3nt: TGTGCCAGCAGCTTAGTGTCAAGGGATGAGCAGTTCTTC; CDR3aa: CASSLVSRDEQFF
d_gene: TRBD1; abundance: .; j_gene: TRBJ1-2; v_gene: TRBV14; CDR3nt: TGTGCCAGCAGCCAGAGAGACAGGGGGGTTGAGGGCTACACCTTC; CDR3aa: CASSQRDRGVEGYTF
d_gene: .; abundance: .; j_gene: TRBJ1-1; v_gene: TRBV19; CDR3nt: TGTGCCAGTAGGGACAGTTATAGAGTCACTGAAGCTTTCTTT; CDR3aa: CASRDSYRVTEAFF
d_gene: .; abundance: .; j_gene: TRBJ1-3; v_gene: TRBV19; CDR3nt: TGTGCCAGTACCTCAGGAAACTCTGGAAACACCATATATTTT; CDR3aa: CASTSGNSGNTIYF
d_gene: TRBD1; abundance: .; j_gene: TRBJ2-7; v_gene: TRBV5-4; CDR3nt: TGTGCCAGCAGCCCCGGGACAGGGGGCTACAACGAGCAGTACTTC; CDR3aa: CASSPGTGGYNEQYF
d_gene: .; abundance: .; j_gene: TRBJ1-4; v_gene: TRBV18; CDR3nt: TGTGCCAGCTCACCAGATTCTAATGAAAAACTGTTTTTT; CDR3aa: CASSPDSNEKLFF
d_gene: .; abundance: .; j_gene: TRBJ2-2; v_gene: TRBV24-1; CDR3nt: TGTGCCACCAGTGTGGGACCCGGGGAGCTGTTTTTT; CDR3aa: CATSVGPGELFF
d_gene: .; abundance: .; j_gene: TRBJ2-2; v_gene: TRBV5-1; CDR3nt: TGCGCCAGCACAGTGGGAGGCTCCACCGGGGAGCTGTTTTTT; CDR3aa: CASTVGGSTGELFF
d_gene: TRBD2; abundance: .; j_gene: TRBJ2-1; v_gene: TRBV9; CDR3nt: TGTGCCAGCAGCGTGGGTACGGCGGGAGGGCCCCAGTTCTTC; CDR3aa: CASSVGTAGGPQFF
d_gene: TRBD2; abundance: .; j_gene: TRBJ2-7; v_gene: TRBV30; CDR3nt: TGTGCCTGGAACGGCGGGAGCGGCGAGCAGTACTTC; CDR3aa: CAWNGGSGEQYF
d_gene: TRBD2; abundance: .; j_gene: TRBJ2-5; v_gene: TRBV7-2; CDR3nt: TGTGCCAGCAGCCCTCGCAGCGGGAGCCACGAGACCCAGTACTTC; CDR3aa: CASSPRSGSHETQYF
d_gene: .; abundance: .; j_gene: TRBJ2-3; v_gene: TRBV5-4; CDR3nt: TGTGCCAGCAGTTCGGGGAGGGGGCTCGCAGATACGCAGTATTTT; CDR3aa: CASSSGRGLADTQYF
d_gene: .; abundance: once; j_gene: TRBJ1-2; v_gene: TRBV29-1; CDR3nt: TGCAGCGTTTCAACCGGGACACTGTTCTTC; CDR3aa: CSVSTGTLFF
d_gene: .; abundance: .; j_gene: TRBJ2-3; v_gene: TRBV7-3; CDR3nt: TGTGCCAGCAGCTTGGCCTACACAGATACGCAGTATTTT; CDR3aa: CASSLAYTDTQYF
d_gene: .; abundance: .; j_gene: TRBJ2-7; v_gene: TRBV28; CDR3nt: TGTGCCAGCAGAAGAGTAGGGGTGATCTACGAGCAGTACTTC; CDR3aa: CASRRVGVIYEQYF
d_gene: TRBD2; abundance: .; j_gene: TRBJ2-3; v_gene: TRBV6-2/TRBV6-3; CDR3nt: TGTGCCAGCAGTTTAAGTTATCCAGCGGGGAGCACAGATACGCAGTATTTT; CDR3aa: CASSLSYPAGSTDTQYF
d_gene: .; abundance: .; j_gene: TRBJ1-2; v_gene: TRBV28; CDR3nt: TGTGCCAGCAAAAAGGGTAGGGGCTACACCTTC; CDR3aa: CASKKGRGYTF